These T cell receptor beta chains were read from a single sample in a study of regulatory T cells in long-lasting Graves disease. TCRdb re-called the multiplex PCR reads through MiXCR, storing one row per CDR3 protein. The repertoire holds 300,000 to 400,000 distinct CDR3 sequences, 16% seen once, with less than 35% in the top ten. Another study also made use of these data, one on T cells in Graves' hyperthyroidism and ophthalmopathy.

The starting material was peripheral blood mononuclear cells (PBMCs), obtained at new diagnosis, from a patient treated with antithyroid drugs. The receptors were gathered from a man between 35 and 55 years old with Graves disease. The CDR3 runs from the conserved cysteine through the conserved F or W. A D gene is named only where the DNA matches it firmly. Clone size is given for some rows only: seen once, a few or many times, or a class if the clone is expanded.

size	D	V	J	length	CDR3	DNA
many	NA	TRBV5-4	TRBJ1-1	11	CASSLEGLAFF	TGTGCCAGCAGCTTGGAAGGGTTGGCTTTCTTT
NA	NA	TRBV18	TRBJ1-1	15	CASSPNGGADTEAFF	TGTGCCAGCTCACCCAACGGGGGGGCTGACACTGAAGCTTTCTTT
many	NA	TRBV28	TRBJ2-5	15	CASSPSGGRMETQYF	TGTGCCAGCTCACCCTCCGGGGGGCGGATGGAGACCCAGTACTTC
many	TRBD1	TRBV10-3	TRBJ1-1	11	CAIRGQGGAFF	TGTGCCATCAGAGGACAGGGCGGAGCTTTCTTT
many	TRBD2	TRBV28	TRBJ2-1	18	CASSFPLAGASSYNEQFF	TGTGCCAGCAGTTTTCCGCTAGCGGGGGCATCGAGCTACAATGAGCAGTTCTTC
many	NA	TRBV28	TRBJ1-2	11	CASSFGDGYTF	TGTGCCAGCAGTTTTGGAGATGGCTACACCTTC
few	TRBD1	TRBV6-5	TRBJ2-2	16	CASSYSKAGGTGELFF	TGTGCCAGCAGTTACTCGAAGGCAGGGGGCACCGGGGAGCTGTTTTTT
many	TRBD1	TRBV18	TRBJ1-4	14	CASSSDRGQEKLFF	TGTGCCAGCTCATCAGATAGGGGGCAAGAAAAACTGTTTTTT
few	NA	TRBV20-1	TRBJ1-6	14	CSARAGVYNSPLHF	TGCAGTGCTAGAGCCGGGGTTTATAATTCACCCCTCCACTTT
many	NA	TRBV5-4	TRBJ2-2	15	CASSLLTRNTGELFF	TGTGCCAGCAGCTTGCTGACAAGAAACACCGGGGAGCTGTTTTTT
NA	NA	TRBV5-5	TRBJ1-3	15	CASTLGLSSGNTIYF	TGTGCCAGCACTCTAGGACTCAGCTCTGGAAACACCATATATTTT
few	NA	TRBV5-1	TRBJ1-1	14	CASSSGVGAAEAFF	TGCGCCAGCAGCTCGGGGGTGGGGGCGGCTGAAGCTTTCTTT
many	TRBD2	TRBV28	TRBJ2-5	16	CASSLLLAASQETQYF	TGTGCCAGCAGTTTACTCCTAGCGGCGAGCCAAGAGACCCAGTACTTC
NA	TRBD2	TRBV30	TRBJ2-3	14	CAWSGGLAGDTQYF	TGTGCCTGGAGTGGGGGACTAGCGGGGGATACGCAGTATTTT
NA	NA	TRBV19	TRBJ1-1	15	CASSGGPGRNTEAFF	TGTGCCAGTAGTGGAGGGCCAGGGAGGAACACTGAAGCTTTCTTT
NA	NA	TRBV6-1	TRBJ1-6	14	CASCEGGEHSPLHF	TGTGCCAGCTGCGAGGGGGGGGAACATTCACCCCTCCACTTT
NA	NA	TRBV6-1	TRBJ2-7	11	CASKAGSEQYF	TGTGCCAGCAAGGCGGGGAGCGAGCAGTACTTC
NA	TRBD1	TRBV20-1	TRBJ1-5	17	CSADNRDRGGNGQPQHF	TGCAGTGCCGACAACCGGGACAGAGGAGGGAACGGTCAGCCCCAGCATTTT
NA	NA	TRBV10-3	TRBJ2-1	12	CAIAGWGNEQFF	TGTGCCATCGCAGGGTGGGGCAATGAGCAGTTCTTC
NA	TRBD1	TRBV19	TRBJ2-3	16	CASSTRQGRPTDTQYF	TGTGCCAGTAGTACCCGACAGGGGCGCCCCACAGATACGCAGTATTTT
many	NA	TRBV2	TRBJ2-3	16	CASSEVRGWGTDTQYF	TGTGCCAGCAGCGAAGTCCGGGGTTGGGGCACAGATACGCAGTATTTT
many	NA	TRBV12-3/TRBV12-4	TRBJ2-7	15	CASSPGGQLRYEQYF	TGTGCCAGCAGTCCCGGGGGGCAGTTAAGATACGAGCAGTACTTC
many	TRBD1	TRBV7-8	TRBJ1-5	16	CASSLSRRQGKQPQHF	TGTGCCAGCAGCTTATCTCGTCGACAGGGGAAGCAGCCCCAGCATTTT
many	NA	TRBV2	TRBJ1-5	16	CASSPTTGSSNQPQHF	TGTGCCAGCAGCCCCACCACAGGGTCCAGCAATCAGCCCCAGCATTTT
NA	TRBD2	TRBV9	TRBJ2-5	14	CASSVRAGGETQYF	TGTGCCAGCAGCGTAAGGGCGGGGGGAGAGACCCAGTACTTC
NA	TRBD1	TRBV30	TRBJ2-3	16	CAWSPGTGAPTDTQYF	TGTGCCTGGAGCCCCGGGACAGGGGCCCCTACAGATACGCAGTATTTT
many	TRBD1	TRBV5-1	TRBJ2-7	16	CASSKTGTGGFYEQYF	TGCGCCAGCAGCAAAACCGGGACAGGGGGTTTCTACGAGCAGTACTTC
many	NA	TRBV20-1	TRBJ2-7	13	CSARAPGFVEQYF	TGCAGTGCTAGAGCTCCAGGGTTCGTCGAGCAGTACTTC
many	NA	TRBV2	TRBJ2-2	12	CASSEVTGELFF	TGTGCCAGCAGTGAAGTGACCGGGGAGCTGTTTTTT
many	TRBD2	TRBV6-1	TRBJ2-3	14	CASRGLAATDTQYF	TGTGCCAGCAGAGGACTAGCGGCCACAGATACGCAGTATTTT
NA	TRBD2	TRBV3-1	TRBJ2-2	17	CASSQTSGGLNTGELFF	TGTGCCAGCAGCCAGACTAGCGGGGGGTTGAACACCGGGGAGCTGTTTTTT
many	TRBD1	TRBV11-2	TRBJ1-4	15	CASSTGTGVGEKLFF	TGTGCCAGCAGTACCGGGACAGGGGTAGGGGAAAAACTGTTTTTT
NA	TRBD1	TRBV24-1	TRBJ1-2	15	CATSDRGRQGGGYTF	TGTGCCACCAGTGACCGGGGTCGACAGGGGGGCGGCTACACCTTC
many	NA	TRBV7-2	TRBJ1-1	12	CASSPRGPEAFF	TGTGCCAGCAGCCCCAGAGGGCCTGAAGCTTTCTTT